These 13 T cell receptor beta chains originate from one sample sequenced in a study of T cell changes during pregnancy in multiple sclerosis. The table came from immunoSEQ multiplex PCR; TCRdb's copy has only in-frame clones and leaves some out. The data show roughly 29,000 clones, approximately 90% seen once. This specimen was CD8+ T cells from peripheral blood mononuclear cells, taken before pregnancy. These receptor sequences come from a female donor with multiple sclerosis, enrolled in a pregnancy study.

V usage is TRBV5-1 and J usage is TRBJ1-4; 9 positions agree with TRBD1. This CDR3 is 16 amino acids long. CDR1 is SGHRS and CDR2 is YFSETQ in the germline V gene. V lost 3 bases, J lost 8 bases, and 11 bases stayed unmatched. As DNA, the CDR3 is TGCGCCAGCAGCTGGGGGACAGGGACGGTGAAGGAAAAACTGTTTTTT. This translates into CASSWGTGTVKEKLFF.

The rearrangement uses TRBV27 and TRBJ2-1, with no clear D. The CDR3 is 16 amino acids. V dropped 3 bases and J dropped 6 bases, with 18 bases sitting between them. Germline loops: CDR1 MNHEY, CDR2 SMNVEV (reference sequence). The CDR3 bases are TGTGCCAGCAGTTTTGCGAGTGGGCTACGGCCCAATGAGCAGTTCTTC. Protein sequence: CASSFASGLRPNEQFF.

This chain connects TRBV29-1 to TRBJ2-3, with TRBD2 identical over 12 bases. The junction had 10 bases not matched to a gene; V was cut back by 6 bases and J by 0 bases. Germline-derived CDR1 and CDR2 are SQVTM and ANQGSEA. The CDR3 extends over 17 amino acids. The CDR3 bases are TGCAGCGTCATACTAGCGGGGGGCCGCTCTAGCACAGATACGCAGTATTTT. Its translation: CSVILAGGRSSTDTQYF.

The chain has TRBV5-5 and TRBJ1-1; D might be TRBD1 (5 bases). V gave up 0 bases and J gave up 5 bases, with 14 bases separating them. Per the germline V gene, CDR1 is SGHKS and CDR2 is YYEKEE (reference sequence). There are 15 residues in the CDR3. CDR3 in amino acids: CASSLDAGRRTEAFF. CDR3 coding DNA: TGTGCCAGCAGCTTGGATGCAGGGCGTCGGACTGAAGCTTTCTTT.

CDR3 nucleotides: TGTGCCAGCAGCTTAGTAATAAAGAGCTCCTACAATGAGCAGTTCTTC. It translates to CASSLVIKSSYNEQFF. The rearrangement links TRBV7-9 to TRBJ2-1, with unresolved D. This CDR3 region has 16 residues. V lost 1 base and J 0 bases, leaving 10 bases between the germline ends. Per germline, CDR1 SEHNR and CDR2 FQNEAQ (reference sequence).

The gene calls are TRBV2 and TRBJ2-1; 13 nucleotides line up with TRBD2. This CDR3 region has 19 residues. The V gene end was trimmed by 3 bases and the J gene end by 0 bases; junction bases not matched to a gene: 8. Germline CDR1 is SNHLY and CDR2 is FYNNEI. CDR3 nucleotides: TGTGCCAGCAGTGATGAGGGACTAGCGGGATCTAGCTCCTACAATGAGCAGTTCTTC. Amino acids: CASSDEGLAGSSSYNEQFF.

The chain combines TRBV2 with TRBJ2-1, with a possible D match to TRBD2 (6 bases). Deletions cut 3 bases from V and 8 bases from J, with 14 bases between. Germline V gives CDR1 SNHLY, CDR2 FYNNEI. The CDR3 spans 14 residues. In DNA form, the CDR3 reads TGTGCCAGCAGTGAGACCCCGGGAGACTATGAGCAGTTCTTC. This translates into CASSETPGDYEQFF.

The V gene is TRBV6-6, the J gene TRBJ2-1; 7 bases map to TRBD1. The CDR3 is 15 residues long. Germline V gene data show CDR1 as MNHNY and CDR2 as SVGAGI (reference sequence). Trimming at V came to 6 bases and at J to 0 bases, leaving 5 bases not matched to a gene. The CDR3 coding sequence is TGTGCCAGCAGCTCGGGACAGAGCTCCTACAATGAGCAGTTCTTC. This gives the protein CASSSGQSSYNEQFF.

The CDR3 bases are TGCAGCGTTGAATGGGCTAGCCGGGCCTACGAGCAGTACTTC. This encodes CSVEWASRAYEQYF. V and J are TRBV29-1 and TRBJ2-7; tentatively, D is TRBD2 (5 bases). The length of the CDR3 is 14 residues. The V gene lost 2 bases and the J gene lost 2 bases, with 13 bases spanning the gap. Germline V gives CDR1 SQVTM, CDR2 ANQGSEA.

V and J are TRBV27 and TRBJ1-5; D gene unclear. CDR3 size: 15 residues. Trimming took off 5 bases at V and 1 base at J, with 12 bases between the two ends. Per germline, CDR1 MNHEY and CDR2 SMNVEV (reference sequence). The CDR3 loop reads CASSADGWSNQPQHF. The CDR3 nucleotides are TGTGCCAGCAGTGCCGATGGCTGGAGCAATCAGCCCCAGCATTTT.

This sequence joins TRBV19 and TRBJ2-1, with 8 positions matching TRBD2. CDR3 length: 16 amino acids. V shed 0 bases, J shed 12 bases, and the junction held 13 bases outside the gene matches. Germline V lookup: CDR1 LNHDA, CDR2 SQIVND (reference sequence). CDR3 protein: CASSIDTSGRDRVQFF. The CDR3 DNA reads TGTGCCAGTAGTATAGATACTAGCGGACGGGATAGGGTGCAGTTCTTC.

V is TRBV27 and J is TRBJ2-1; TRBD2 matches at 8 bases. Germline CDR1 and CDR2: MNHEY and SMNVEV (reference sequence). Trimming removed 2 bases from V and 3 bases from J; junction bases left unmatched: 6. This CDR3 contains 16 residues. The CDR3 DNA follows: TGTGCCAGCAGTTTACTAGCGGGCGACCGCTACAATGAGCAGTTCTTC. Amino acids: CASSLLAGDRYNEQFF.

V usage is TRBV2 and J usage is TRBJ1-1; D is undetermined. The germline CDR1 and CDR2 sequences are SNHLY and FYNNEI. The V end lost 11 bases, the J end lost 5 bases, and 9 bases lay between the germline ends. There are 10 residues in the CDR3. CDR3 protein: CACRGTEAFF. Written as DNA, the CDR3 is TGTGCCTGTAGAGGGACTGAAGCTTTCTTT.